This T cell receptor (beta chain) was observed in a study of T cell responses to AZD1222 COVID-19 vaccine. Findings of the study overall: Rises in breadth and depth of Spike-specific TCRs came after two AZD1222 doses. Close to half of all spike-specific TCRs reportedly target regions of the variants that are unmutated. Dominant at 160-218 and 743-854, vaccine-associated CD4 TCRs also spanned spike. The number of AZD1222 recipients seropositive at baseline was only five to seven.

This clone was seen a handful of times. Antigen: not known. Generated by immunoSEQ multiplex PCR, the TCRdb table keeps only in-frame clones and is missing some. The table lists about 40,000 clones, approximately 80% of them singletons. The V gene lost 4 bases and the J gene lost 0 bases, with 14 bases spanning the gap. CDR1 is SGDLS, CDR2 YYNGEE, per germline. The CDR3 contains 17 residues. The chain joins TRBV9 to TRBJ1-6; D is uncertain. The source material was peripheral blood, sampled 28 days after the second AZD1222 dose. The clonotype was recovered from an adult who received the AZD1222 COVID-19 vaccine. The CDR3 reads CASSPGSVSSYNSPLHF. CDR3 DNA sequence: TGTGCCAGCAGCCCTGGGTCAGTGAGCTCCTATAATTCACCCCTCCACTTT.